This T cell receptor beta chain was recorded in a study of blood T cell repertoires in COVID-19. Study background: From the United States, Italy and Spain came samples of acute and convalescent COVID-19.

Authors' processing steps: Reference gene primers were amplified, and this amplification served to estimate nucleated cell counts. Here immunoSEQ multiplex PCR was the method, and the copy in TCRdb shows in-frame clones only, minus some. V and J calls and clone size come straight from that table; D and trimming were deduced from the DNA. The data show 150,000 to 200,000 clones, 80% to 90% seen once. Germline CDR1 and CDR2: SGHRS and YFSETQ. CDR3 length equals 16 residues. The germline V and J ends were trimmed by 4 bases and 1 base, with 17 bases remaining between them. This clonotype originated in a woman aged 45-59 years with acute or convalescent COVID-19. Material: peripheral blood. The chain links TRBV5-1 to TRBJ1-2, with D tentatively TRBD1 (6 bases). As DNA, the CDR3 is TGCGCCAGCAGCCCCCAGACGACAGGTTTTAACTATGGCTACACCTTC. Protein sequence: CASSPQTTGFNYGYTF.